These 3 T cell receptor beta chains came from one sample sequenced in a study of cytomegalovirus exposure and HLA in healthy donors. The PCR contained 60 Vbeta and 13 Jbeta primers. Sequencing was performed with immunoSEQ multiplex PCR; in TCRdb, only in-frame clones are kept and a portion is missing. The table has about 160,000 clones, roughly 71% seen once. Material for sequencing was PBMCs. The receptors were gathered from a woman between 45 and 65 years old in good health and CMV-seropositive.

The rearrangement uses TRBV6-1 and TRBJ2-5; 10 positions agree with TRBD1. The J call may be in error: the DNA end matches TRBJ2-7 better. The CDR3 extends over 14 amino acids. Looked up from germline, CDR1 is MNHNS and CDR2 is SASEGT. CDR3 sequence reads: CASQWDRGGYEQYF. For the CDR3, the DNA is TGTGCCAGCCAATGGGACAGGGGCGGGTACGAGCAGTACTTC.

The chain uses TRBV5-1 and TRBJ2-7; the match to TRBD1 covers 10 bases. After removal of 3 bases from V and 6 bases from J, the junction contained 0 bases not matched to a gene. In germline, CDR1 is SGHRS, CDR2 YFSETQ. The CDR3 consists of 12 residues. CDR3 DNA sequence: TGCGCCAGCAGCTGGGACAGGGGCGAGCAGTACTTC. Its protein is CASSWDRGEQYF.

This chain joins TRBV19 and TRBJ2-5; 8 bases are shared with TRBD1. Germline CDR1 reads LNHDA; CDR2 reads SQIVND (reference sequence). CDR3 length equals 14 residues. Losses at the gene ends were 5 bases for V and 3 bases for J; bases not matched to a gene: 5. The CDR3 region is CASSPRDRKETQYF. Here the CDR3 DNA reads TGTGCCAGTAGTCCCCGGGACAGGAAAGAGACCCAGTACTTC.